Listed here are 23 T cell receptor beta chains from one sample, sequenced in a study of blood T cell repertoires in COVID-19. The table came from immunoSEQ multiplex PCR; TCRdb's copy has only in-frame clones and leaves some out. The repertoire holds around 130,000 clones, with 65% to 85% as singletons. The sample taken for sequencing was peripheral blood. These receptors were obtained from a woman in her 70s with acute or convalescent COVID-19.

Only one count was recorded for this clone. The V call is TRBV7-9, the J call TRBJ1-1; D may be TRBD1 (5 bases). The CDR3 has 14 residues. Trimming shortened V by 1 base and J by 5 bases, and 11 bases separated the two germline ends. Per the germline V gene, CDR1 is SEHNR and CDR2 is FQNEAQ (reference sequence). The CDR3 spells CASSLDQGGTEAFF. CDR3 nucleotide sequence: TGTGCCAGCAGCTTAGATCAGGGTGGGACTGAAGCTTTCTTT.

The chain has TRBV30 and TRBJ2-3, with 7 bases matching TRBD2. Germline V lookup: CDR1 GTSNPN, CDR2 SVGIG (reference sequence). The CDR3 contains 12 residues. Unmatched junction bases numbered 2, after V lost 5 bases and J lost 3 bases. The CDR3 protein is CAWELATDTQYF. CDR3 nucleotides: TGTGCCTGGGAACTAGCGACAGATACGCAGTATTTT. The entire variable domain, with the rest obtained from reference TRBV30 and TRBJ2-3, is as follows: SQTIHQWPATLVQPVGSPLSLECTVEGTSNPNLYWYRQAAGRGLQLLFYSVGIGQISSEVPQNLSASRPQDRQFILSSKKLLLSDSGFYLCAWELATDTQYFGPGTRLTVL.

This rearrangement joins TRBV19 to TRBJ1-2, with 8 positions matching TRBD1. V shed 6 bases, J shed 4 bases, and the junction held 7 bases outside the gene matches. Germline CDR1 reads LNHDA; CDR2 reads SQIVND (reference sequence). The length of the CDR3 is 14 residues. For the CDR3, the DNA is TGTGCCAGTAGCTTGGACAGGGCCTTCTATGGCTACACCTTC. Its protein is CASSLDRAFYGYTF.

This chain connects TRBV5-6 to TRBJ1-5; D is perhaps TRBD1 (6 bases). CDR1 is SGHDT and CDR2 is YYEEEE in the germline V gene. The CDR3 is 15 residues long. The ends were cut back, 4 bases at V and 6 bases at J, with 17 bases in the middle. The CDR3 nucleotides are TGTGCCAGCAGCATAACCGACAGGCCCAGTCAGCCCCAGCATTTT. Residues: CASSITDRPSQPQHF. The complete variable domain, with remaining parts taken from reference TRBV5-6 and TRBJ1-5, reads DAGVTQSPTHLIKTRGQQVTLRCSPKSGHDTVSWYQQALGQGPQFIFQYYEEEERQRGNFPDRFSGHQFPNYSSELNVNALLLGDSALYLCASSITDRPSQPQHFGDGTRLSIL.

This clone was counted a single time. The chain joins TRBV5-5 to TRBJ1-2; tentative D call: TRBD1 (5 bases). The germline gives CDR1 SGHKS, CDR2 YYEKEE (reference sequence). There are 15 residues in the CDR3. V was shortened by 1 base and J by 7 bases, with 17 bases between the two germline ends. This CDR3 is CASSLSVKGEGGYTF. CDR3 nucleotide sequence: TGTGCCAGCAGCTTGAGTGTGAAAGGGGAGGGTGGCTACACCTTC.

The chain uses TRBV5-4 and TRBJ2-7; D is possibly TRBD2 (6 bases). Germline CDR1 and CDR2: SGHNT and YYREEE (reference sequence). V was trimmed by 3 bases and J by 1 base, leaving 17 bases between them. The CDR3 is made up of 16 amino acids. The CDR3 reads CASSSPSGTDSYEQYF. The CDR3 DNA is TGTGCCAGCAGCTCCCCTTCCGGGACTGATTCCTACGAGCAGTACTTC.

V usage is TRBV6-4 and J usage is TRBJ2-2; D might be TRBD1 (5 bases). In germline, CDR1 is MRHNA, CDR2 SNTAGT. V was pared by 2 bases and J by 1 base, with 17 bases between. The CDR3 spans 18 residues. CDR3 residues: CASSDRPLNRWNTGELFF. The CDR3 bases are TGTGCCAGCAGTGACCGCCCACTTAACAGGTGGAACACCGGGGAGCTGTTTTTT.

The chain couples TRBV9 to TRBJ1-1; perhaps TRBD1 as D (5 bases). Germline V CDR1 and CDR2: SGDLS, YYNGEE. V was pared by 0 bases and J by 0 bases, with 12 bases between. The CDR3 sequence is 16 residues long. CDR3 sequence: CASSVVLGLLNTEAFF. CDR3 bases: TGTGCCAGCAGCGTAGTGCTGGGACTCTTGAACACTGAAGCTTTCTTT.

The genes are TRBV25-1 and TRBJ1-2; weak D call: TRBD1 (5 bases). Germline CDR1 reads MGHDK; CDR2 reads SYGVNS. V shed 3 bases and J shed 4 bases, with 6 bases lying between them. This CDR3 contains 12 residues. The CDR3 sequence: CASSEGGYGYTF. The CDR3 DNA reads TGTGCCAGCAGTGAGGGGGGCTATGGCTACACCTTC.

This clone was counted between two and nine times. This sequence joins TRBV5-4 and TRBJ1-2; D is ambiguous. Trimming cost V 0 bases and J 6 bases, with 18 bases left between them. Germline loops: CDR1 SGHNT, CDR2 YYREEE (reference sequence). The CDR3 is 16 amino acids. As DNA, the CDR3 is TGTGCCAGCAGCTTGGGAGGTAGGGAGGCATCGAATGGCTACACCTTC. This encodes CASSLGGREASNGYTF.

This chain links TRBV11-2 with TRBJ1-4, with TRBD1 matching 9 bases. Germline V lookup: CDR1 SGHAT, CDR2 FQNNGV. This CDR3 contains 17 residues. Trimming at V came to 5 bases and at J to 3 bases, leaving 10 bases not matched to a gene. The DNA of the CDR3 is TGTGCCAGCAGCCCCGGGACAGGGAAGAGGTCTAATGAAAAACTGTTTTTT. This encodes CASSPGTGKRSNEKLFF.

This chain links TRBV7-6 with TRBJ2-1; TRBD1 matches at 7 bases. The CDR3 is 17 residues long. V dropped 0 bases and J dropped 6; count of bases not matched to a gene: 11. Germline V gene sequence: CDR1 SGHVS, CDR2 FNYEAQ. The CDR3 coding sequence is TGTGCCAGCAGCTTAGCGAGCCGGGACAGATCCATCAATGAGCAGTTCTTC. Its translation is CASSLASRDRSINEQFF.

There are a few counts of this clone. The chain employs TRBV7-9 and TRBJ1-2; 8 nucleotides agree with TRBD1. Germline V gives CDR1 SEHNR, CDR2 FQNEAQ (reference sequence). This CDR3 is 16 amino acids long. V dropped 5 bases and J dropped 1; count of bases not matched to a gene: 9. CDR3 loop: CASSTGQGLSNYGYTF. The CDR3 DNA follows: TGTGCCAGCAGCACAGGACAGGGCTTGAGTAACTATGGCTACACCTTC.

The J gene is TRBJ2-5, the V gene TRBV3-1 (or the pseudogene TRBV3-2); 8 bases fit TRBD2. V was clipped by 1 base and J by 1 base; unmatched bases: 5. CDR3 length equals 16 residues. Germline V CDR1 and CDR2: LGHDT, YNNKEL (reference sequence). CDR3 coding DNA: TGTGCCAGCAGCCAAGTAGGCGGGGGGACCCAAGAGACCCAGTACTTC. It is translated as CASSQVGGGTQETQYF.

The chain links TRBV5-6 to TRBJ1-2; D is possibly TRBD1 (5 bases). The CDR3 is 12 amino acids. V lost 10 bases and J lost 7, with 17 bases in between. CDR1 SGHDT and CDR2 YYEEEE come from the germline V gene. The CDR3 spells CASRRVQGGYTF. The CDR3 nucleotides read TGTGCCTCCCGACGGGTGCAGGGTGGCTACACCTTC. The whole variable domain, filled in from reference TRBV5-6 and TRBJ1-2, reads DAGVTQSPTHLIKTRGQQVTLRCSPKSGHDTVSWYQQALGQGPQFIFQYYEEEERQRGNFPDRFSGHQFPNYSSELNVNALLLGDSALYLCASRRVQGGYTFGSGTRLTVV.

J is TRBJ1-2 and V is TRBV7-2; maybe TRBD1 (6 bases). Trimming left V 1 base short and J 8 bases short, with 8 bases between. The CDR3 length is 12 residues. The V gene's germline CDR1 is SGHTA and CDR2 FQGNSA. The CDR3 DNA reads TGTGCCAGCAGCTTAGACAGGGAGGGCTACACCTTC. It encodes CASSLDREGYTF.

This rearrangement joins TRBV4-2 to TRBJ1-2; possible D gene TRBD1, 5 bases. The CDR3 extends over 15 amino acids. From germline, CDR1 is LGHNA and CDR2 YNFKEQ. V was pared by 0 bases and J by 7 bases, with 15 bases between. CDR3 region: CASSQDHQGSGGYTF. The CDR3, as DNA: TGTGCCAGCAGCCAAGATCACCAGGGCTCAGGTGGCTACACCTTC.

The V gene is TRBV5-6, the J gene TRBJ2-7; a possible D gene is TRBD2 (7 bases). Germline CDR1 and CDR2: SGHDT and YYEEEE. CDR3 length equals 11 residues. The CDR3 reads CASRGRGAADV. DNA for the CDR3: TGTGCCAGCAGGGGCCGGGGGGCGGCGGACGTC.

The genes are TRBV4-1 and TRBJ1-2; possibly TRBD1 for D (5 bases). The CDR3 is 16 residues long. Deletions cut 1 base from V and 2 bases from J, with 14 bases between. Germline loops: CDR1 MGHRA, CDR2 YSYEKL. In DNA, the CDR3 is TGCGCCAGCAGCCAAGTCGGCAACCGACAGAACTATGGCTACACCTTC. This sequence encodes CASSQVGNRQNYGYTF.

The CDR3 sequence: CAISESAGVGNTIYF. CDR3 nucleotide sequence: TGTGCCATCAGTGAGTCAGCCGGGGTCGGAAACACCATATATTTT. The genes are TRBV10-3 and TRBJ1-3; D is uncertain. The CDR3 is made up of 15 amino acids. Germline CDR1 is ENHRY and CDR2 is SYGVKD. Deletions cut 0 bases from V and 4 bases from J, with 10 bases between.

CDR3 DNA: TGTGCCACCAGTGATTTTACAGCCGGGAATTACAATGAGCAGTTCTTC. Encoded protein: CATSDFTAGNYNEQFF. The genes are TRBV24-1 and TRBJ2-1, with D maybe TRBD2 (5 bases). The CDR3 has 16 amino acids. The V gene lost 1 base and the J gene lost 4 bases, with 13 bases spanning the gap. Per germline, CDR1 KGHDR and CDR2 SFDVKD.

The chain couples TRBV6-5 to TRBJ2-3, with 10 bases matching TRBD2. The CDR3 has 16 amino acids. Germline V CDR1 and CDR2: MNHEY, SVGAGI. Unmatched junction bases numbered 5, after V lost 2 bases and J lost 3 bases. CDR3 sequence: CASSYASGGATDTQYF. CDR3 nucleotide sequence: TGTGCCAGCAGTTACGCCAGCGGGGGGGCGACAGATACGCAGTATTTT.

The gene calls are TRBV3-1 (or the pseudogene TRBV3-2) and TRBJ2-5; 13 bases align to TRBD2. After removal of 5 bases from V and 7 bases from J, the junction contained 10 bases not matched to a gene. The V gene's germline CDR1 is LGHDT and CDR2 YNNKEL (reference sequence). The CDR3 spans 16 residues. CDR3 bases: TGTGCCAGCAGCTTCGGGACTAGCGGGGCTTCAGGGACCCAGTACTTC. Its protein product is CASSFGTSGASGTQYF.